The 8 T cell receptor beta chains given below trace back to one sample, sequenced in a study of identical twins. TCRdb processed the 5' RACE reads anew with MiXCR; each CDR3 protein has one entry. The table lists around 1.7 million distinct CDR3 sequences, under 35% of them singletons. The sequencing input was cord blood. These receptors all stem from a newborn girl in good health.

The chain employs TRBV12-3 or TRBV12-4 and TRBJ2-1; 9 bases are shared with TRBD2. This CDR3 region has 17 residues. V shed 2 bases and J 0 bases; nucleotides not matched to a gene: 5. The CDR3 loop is CASSLFGRGGSYNEQFF. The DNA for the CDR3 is TGTGCCAGCAGTTTATTTGGGCGGGGGGGCTCCTACAATGAGCAGTTCTTC.

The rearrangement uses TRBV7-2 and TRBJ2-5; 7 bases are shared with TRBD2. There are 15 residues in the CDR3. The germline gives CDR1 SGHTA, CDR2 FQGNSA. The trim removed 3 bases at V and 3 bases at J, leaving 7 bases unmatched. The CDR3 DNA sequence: TGTGCCAGCAGCTTTGTGCGGGGGACCGAAGAGACCCAGTACTTC. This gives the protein CASSFVRGTEETQYF.

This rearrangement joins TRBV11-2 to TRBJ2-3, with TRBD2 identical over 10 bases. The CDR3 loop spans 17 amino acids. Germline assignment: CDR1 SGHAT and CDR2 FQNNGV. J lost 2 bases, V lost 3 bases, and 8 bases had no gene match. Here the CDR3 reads CASSLARTSGFTDTQYF. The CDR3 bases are TGTGCCAGCAGCTTGGCGCGGACTAGCGGTTTCACAGATACGCAGTATTTT.

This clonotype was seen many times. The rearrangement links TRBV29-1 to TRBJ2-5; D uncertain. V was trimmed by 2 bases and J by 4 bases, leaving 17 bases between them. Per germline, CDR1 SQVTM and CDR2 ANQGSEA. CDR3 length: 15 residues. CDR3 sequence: CSVEMVGRPGETQYF. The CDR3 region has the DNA TGCAGCGTTGAAATGGTCGGCCGTCCGGGAGAGACCCAGTACTTC. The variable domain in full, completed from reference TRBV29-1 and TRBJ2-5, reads SAVISQKPSRDICQRGTSLTIQCQVDSQVTMMFWYRQQPGQSLTLIATANQGSEATYESGFVIDKFPISRPNLTFSTLTVSNMSPEDSSIYLCSVEMVGRPGETQYFGPGTRLLVL.

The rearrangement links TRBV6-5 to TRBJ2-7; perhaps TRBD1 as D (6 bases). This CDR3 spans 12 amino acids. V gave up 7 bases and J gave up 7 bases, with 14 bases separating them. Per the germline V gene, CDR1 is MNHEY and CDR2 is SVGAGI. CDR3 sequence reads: CASTNRVDEQYF. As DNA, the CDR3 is TGTGCCAGCACCAACAGGGTGGATGAGCAGTACTTC.

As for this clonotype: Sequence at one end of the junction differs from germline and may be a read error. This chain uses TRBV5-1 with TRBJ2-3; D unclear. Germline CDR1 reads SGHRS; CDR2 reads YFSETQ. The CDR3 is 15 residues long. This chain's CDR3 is CASSLDGLATDAQYF. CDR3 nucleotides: TGCGCCAGCAGCTTGGACGGGCTGGCCACAGATGCGCAGTATTTT.

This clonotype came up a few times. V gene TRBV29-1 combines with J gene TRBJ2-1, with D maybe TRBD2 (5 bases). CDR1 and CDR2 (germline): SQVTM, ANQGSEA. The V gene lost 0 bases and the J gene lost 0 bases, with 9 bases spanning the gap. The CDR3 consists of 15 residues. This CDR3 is CSVEDGSISYNEQFF. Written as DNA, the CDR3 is TGCAGCGTTGAAGATGGGAGTATCTCCTACAATGAGCAGTTCTTC.

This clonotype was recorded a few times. CDR3 region: CASSEVDSYEQYF. CDR3 nucleotide sequence: TGTGCCAGCAGTGAAGTGGACTCCTACGAGCAGTACTTC. The chain couples TRBV6-1 to TRBJ2-7, with D uncertain. The CDR3 loop spans 13 amino acids. CDR1 is MNHNS, CDR2 SASEGT, per germline. V was shortened by 1 base and J by 0 bases, with 4 bases between the two germline ends.